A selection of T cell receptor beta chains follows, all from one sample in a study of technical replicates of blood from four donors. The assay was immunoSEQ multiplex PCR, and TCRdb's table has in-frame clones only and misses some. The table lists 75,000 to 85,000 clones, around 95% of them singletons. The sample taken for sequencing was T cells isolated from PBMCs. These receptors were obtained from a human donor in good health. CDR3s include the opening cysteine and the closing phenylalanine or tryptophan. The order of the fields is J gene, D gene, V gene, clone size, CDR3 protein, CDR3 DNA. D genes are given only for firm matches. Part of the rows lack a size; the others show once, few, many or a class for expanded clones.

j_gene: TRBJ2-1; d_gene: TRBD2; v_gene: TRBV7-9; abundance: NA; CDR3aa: CASSLTGTSLYNEQFF; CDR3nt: TGTGCCAGCAGCTTAACCGGGACTAGTCTTTACAATGAGCAGTTCTTC
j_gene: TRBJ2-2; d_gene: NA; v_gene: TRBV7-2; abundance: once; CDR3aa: CASSWDWSTGELFF; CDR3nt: TGTGCCAGCAGCTGGGACTGGAGCACCGGGGAGCTGTTTTTT
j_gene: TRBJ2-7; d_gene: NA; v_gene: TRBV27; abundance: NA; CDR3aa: CASRGLSTYEQYF; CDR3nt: TGTGCCAGCAGGGGACTGTCAACCTACGAGCAGTACTTC
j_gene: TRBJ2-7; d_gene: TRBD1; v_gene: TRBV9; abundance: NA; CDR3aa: CASSVGGTATNEQYF; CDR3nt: TGTGCCAGCAGCGTGGGTGGGACAGCTACGAACGAGCAGTACTTC
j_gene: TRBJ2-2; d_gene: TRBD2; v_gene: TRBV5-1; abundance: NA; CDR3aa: CASSYTRTGTSGSTGELFF; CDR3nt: TGCGCCAGCAGCTATACTAGAACCGGGACTAGCGGGAGCACCGGGGAGCTGTTTTTT
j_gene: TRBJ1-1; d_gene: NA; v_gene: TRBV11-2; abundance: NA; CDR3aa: CASSFFSHTEAFF; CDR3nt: TGTGCCAGCAGCTTTTTCTCCCACACTGAAGCTTTCTTT
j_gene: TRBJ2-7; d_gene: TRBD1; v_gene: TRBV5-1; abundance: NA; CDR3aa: CASSGGQASSYEQYF; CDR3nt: TGCGCCAGCAGCGGCGGACAGGCGAGCTCCTACGAGCAGTACTTC
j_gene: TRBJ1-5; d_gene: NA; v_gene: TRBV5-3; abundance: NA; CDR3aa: CARSLFPFQPQHF; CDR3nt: TGTGCCAGAAGCTTGTTCCCATTTCAGCCCCAGCATTTT
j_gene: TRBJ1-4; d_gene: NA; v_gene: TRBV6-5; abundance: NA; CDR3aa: CASSSILRGDEKLFF; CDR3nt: TGTGCCAGCAGCTCCATTCTCAGGGGAGATGAAAAACTGTTTTTT
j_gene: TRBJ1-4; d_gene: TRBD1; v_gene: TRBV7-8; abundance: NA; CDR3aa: CASREGWGQQNEKLFF; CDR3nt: TGTGCCAGCAGAGAGGGGTGGGGACAGCAAAATGAAAAACTGTTTTTT
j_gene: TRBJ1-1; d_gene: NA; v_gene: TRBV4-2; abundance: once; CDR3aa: CASSQDKGLNRMNTEAFF; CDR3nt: TGTGCCAGCAGCCAAGATAAGGGTCTAAACAGGATGAACACTGAAGCTTTCTTT
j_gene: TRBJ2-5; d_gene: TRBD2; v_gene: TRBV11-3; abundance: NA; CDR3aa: CASSWSGSYGETQYF; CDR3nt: TGTGCCAGCAGCTGGAGCGGGAGTTATGGAGAGACCCAGTACTTC
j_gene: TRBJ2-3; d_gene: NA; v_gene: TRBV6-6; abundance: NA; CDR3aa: CASIQVQTDTQYF; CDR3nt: TGTGCCAGCATCCAGGTTCAGACAGATACGCAGTATTTT
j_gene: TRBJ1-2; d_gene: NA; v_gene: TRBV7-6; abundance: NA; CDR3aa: CASSPQGNYGYTF; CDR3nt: TGTGCCAGCAGCCCCCAGGGGAACTATGGCTACACCTTC
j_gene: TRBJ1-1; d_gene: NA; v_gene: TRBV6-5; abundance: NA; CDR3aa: CASSYREGHTEAFF; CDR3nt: TGTGCCAGCAGTTACAGGGAGGGACACACTGAAGCTTTCTTT
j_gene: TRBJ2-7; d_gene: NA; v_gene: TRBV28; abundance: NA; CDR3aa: CASSYGRGEQYF; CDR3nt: TGTGCCAGCAGTTATGGCCGGGGCGAGCAGTACTTC
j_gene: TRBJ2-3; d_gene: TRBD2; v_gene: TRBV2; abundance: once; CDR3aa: CASSRTSGITTDTQYF; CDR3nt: TGTGCCAGCAGTAGGACTAGCGGGATTACCACAGATACGCAGTATTTT
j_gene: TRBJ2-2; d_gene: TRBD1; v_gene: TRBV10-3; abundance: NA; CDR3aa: CAISESGQGVFGELFF; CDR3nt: TGTGCCATCAGTGAGTCGGGACAGGGGGTTTTCGGGGAGCTGTTTTTT
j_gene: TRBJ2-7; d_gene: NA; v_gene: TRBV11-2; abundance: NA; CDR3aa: CASSPVREQYF; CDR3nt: TGTGCCAGCAGCCCCGTGAGGGAGCAGTACTTC
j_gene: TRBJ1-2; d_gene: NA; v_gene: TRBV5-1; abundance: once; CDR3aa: CASSLENTNYGYTF; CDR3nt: TGCGCCAGCAGCTTGGAAAACACAAACTATGGCTACACCTTC
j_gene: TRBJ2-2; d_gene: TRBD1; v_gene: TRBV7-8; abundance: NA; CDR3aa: CASSQGQTNTGELFF; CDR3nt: TGTGCCAGCAGCCAGGGACAGACCAACACCGGGGAGCTGTTTTTT
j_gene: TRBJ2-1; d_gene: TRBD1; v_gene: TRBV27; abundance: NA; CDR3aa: CASRRDRSSYNEQFF; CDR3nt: TGTGCCAGCAGGCGGGACAGGAGCTCCTACAATGAGCAGTTCTTC
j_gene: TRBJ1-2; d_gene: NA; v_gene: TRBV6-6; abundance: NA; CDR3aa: CASSYPEPNSYGYTF; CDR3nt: TGTGCCAGCAGTTATCCGGAGCCGAACTCCTATGGCTACACCTTC
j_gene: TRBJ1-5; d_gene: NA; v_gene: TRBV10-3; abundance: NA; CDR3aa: CAISEIEGQPQHF; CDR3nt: TGTGCCATCAGTGAGATCGAGGGACAGCCCCAGCATTTT
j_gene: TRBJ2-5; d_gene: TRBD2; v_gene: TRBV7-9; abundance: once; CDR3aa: CASSLYSSGKWSVETQYF; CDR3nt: TGTGCCAGCAGCTTATATTCCAGCGGGAAGTGGTCTGTAGAGACCCAGTACTTC
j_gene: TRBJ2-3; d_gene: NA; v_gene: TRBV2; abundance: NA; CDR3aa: CASSDGQYTQYF; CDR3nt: TGTGCCAGCAGCGACGGACAGTATACGCAGTATTTT
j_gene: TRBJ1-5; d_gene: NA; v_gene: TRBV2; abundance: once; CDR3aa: CASSVDSDSNQPQHF; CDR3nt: TGTGCCAGCAGTGTGGACAGCGATAGCAATCAGCCCCAGCATTTT
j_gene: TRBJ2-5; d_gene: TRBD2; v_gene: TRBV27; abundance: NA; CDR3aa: CASSFLPGTSFETQYF; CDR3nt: TGTGCCAGCAGTTTCCTCCCAGGGACTAGCTTTGAGACCCAGTACTTC
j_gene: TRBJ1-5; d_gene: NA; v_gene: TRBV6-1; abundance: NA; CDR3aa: CASSEVGGGILNFNQPQHF; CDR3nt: TGTGCCAGCAGTGAAGTGGGGGGAGGAATTCTCAACTTTAATCAGCCCCAGCATTTT
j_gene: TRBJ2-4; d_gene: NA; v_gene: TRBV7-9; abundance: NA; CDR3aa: CASSLEPVAKNIQYF; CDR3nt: TGTGCCAGCAGCTTAGAGCCGGTAGCCAAAAACATTCAGTACTTC
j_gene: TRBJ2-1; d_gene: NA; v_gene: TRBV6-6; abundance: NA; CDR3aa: CAANTGYNEQFF; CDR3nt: TGTGCCGCCAACACAGGGTACAATGAGCAGTTCTTC
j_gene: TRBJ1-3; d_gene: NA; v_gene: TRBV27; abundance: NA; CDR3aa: CASKLSGLFSGNTIYF; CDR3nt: TGTGCCAGCAAACTCTCCGGACTCTTCTCTGGAAACACCATATATTTT
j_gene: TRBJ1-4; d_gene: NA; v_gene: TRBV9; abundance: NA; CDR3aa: CASSVGTSNEKLFF; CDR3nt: TGTGCCAGCAGCGTAGGGACTTCGAATGAAAAACTGTTTTTT
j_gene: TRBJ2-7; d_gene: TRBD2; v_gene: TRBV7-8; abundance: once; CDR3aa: CASSLAVFSGRAYEQYF; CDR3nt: TGTGCCAGCAGCTTAGCGGTCTTTAGCGGGAGGGCTTACGAGCAGTACTTC
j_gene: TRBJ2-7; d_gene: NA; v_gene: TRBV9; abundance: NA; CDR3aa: CASSPSNYYYEQYF; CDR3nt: TGTGCCAGCAGCCCTTCGAACTACTACTACGAGCAGTACTTC
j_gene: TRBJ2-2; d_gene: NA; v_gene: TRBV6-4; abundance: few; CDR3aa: CASSDSSTGELFF; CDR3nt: TGTGCCAGCAGTGACTCTAGCACCGGGGAGCTGTTTTTT
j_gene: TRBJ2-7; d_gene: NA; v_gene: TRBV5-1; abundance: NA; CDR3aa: CASSLERGWDEQYF; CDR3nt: TGCGCCAGCAGCCTGGAACGGGGGTGGGACGAGCAGTACTTC
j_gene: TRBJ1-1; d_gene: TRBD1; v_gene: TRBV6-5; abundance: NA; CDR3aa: CASSPQGVTEAFF; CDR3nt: TGTGCCAGCAGTCCCCAGGGGGTCACTGAAGCTTTCTTT
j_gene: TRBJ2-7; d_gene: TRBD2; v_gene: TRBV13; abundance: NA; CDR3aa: CASRTSGRAYEQYF; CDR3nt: TGTGCCAGCCGGACTAGCGGGAGGGCCTACGAGCAGTACTTC
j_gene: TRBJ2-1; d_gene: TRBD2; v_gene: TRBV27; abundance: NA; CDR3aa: CASSLSREGIHEQFF; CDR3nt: TGTGCCAGCAGTTTATCCCGGGAGGGCATTCATGAGCAGTTCTTC
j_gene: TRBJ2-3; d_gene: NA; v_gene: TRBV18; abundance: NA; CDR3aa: CASSPLQDTDTQYF; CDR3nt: TGTGCCAGCTCACCTCTTCAGGATACAGATACGCAGTATTTT
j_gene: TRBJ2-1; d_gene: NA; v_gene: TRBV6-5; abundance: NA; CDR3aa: CASSSAPYEQFF; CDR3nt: TGTGCCAGCAGTAGCGCCCCATATGAGCAGTTCTTC
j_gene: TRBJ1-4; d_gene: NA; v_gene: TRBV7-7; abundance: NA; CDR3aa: CASSNGGEGANEKLFF; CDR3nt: TGTGCCAGCAGCAACGGAGGGGAAGGGGCTAATGAAAAACTGTTTTTT
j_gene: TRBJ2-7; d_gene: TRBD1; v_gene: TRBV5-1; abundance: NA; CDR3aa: CASSSGQGMGEQYF; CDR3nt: TGCGCCAGCAGCTCGGGACAGGGTATGGGCGAGCAGTACTTC
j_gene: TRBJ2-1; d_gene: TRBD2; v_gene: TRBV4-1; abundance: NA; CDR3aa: CASSQGKGLAGVKEQFF; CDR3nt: TGCGCCAGCAGCCAGGGTAAGGGACTAGCGGGAGTTAAAGAGCAGTTCTTC
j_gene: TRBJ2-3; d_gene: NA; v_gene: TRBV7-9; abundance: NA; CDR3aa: CASSSDLRGRSTDTQYF; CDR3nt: TGTGCCAGCAGCTCAGACCTAAGAGGGAGGTCCACAGATACGCAGTATTTT
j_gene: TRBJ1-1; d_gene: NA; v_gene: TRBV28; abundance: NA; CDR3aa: CASSAVSGAAGEAFF; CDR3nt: TGTGCCAGCAGTGCCGTTTCAGGGGCGGCGGGTGAAGCTTTCTTT
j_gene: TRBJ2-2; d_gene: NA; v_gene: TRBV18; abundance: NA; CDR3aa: CASSPRSTGELFF; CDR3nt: TGTGCCAGCTCACCAAGGAGCACCGGGGAGCTGTTTTTT
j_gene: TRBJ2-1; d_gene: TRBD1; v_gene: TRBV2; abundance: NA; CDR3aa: CASSRDRGWDEQFF; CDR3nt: TGTGCCAGCAGCCGGGACAGGGGCTGGGATGAGCAGTTCTTC
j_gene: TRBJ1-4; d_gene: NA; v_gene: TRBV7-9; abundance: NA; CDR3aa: CASRWSNEKLFF; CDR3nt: TGTGCCAGCAGGTGGAGTAATGAAAAACTGTTTTTT
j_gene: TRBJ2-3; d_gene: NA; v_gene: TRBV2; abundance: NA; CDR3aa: CACLNGSPTDTQYF; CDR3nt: TGTGCCTGCTTAAACGGGAGTCCCACAGATACGCAGTATTTT